The clone carrying this TCR beta chain was detected a few times. The repertoire was sequenced with immunoSEQ multiplex PCR; TCRdb's copy has only in-frame clones and lacks some. In the table there are about 73,000 clones, around nine tenths of which are singletons. The sample originates from a study of OX40 agonist ivuxolimab in advanced cancers. Across the study: Patients enrolled in dose escalation were diagnosed with hepatocellular carcinoma, melanoma, renal cell or head and neck cancer. Patients achieving partial responses numbered three: one hepatocellular carcinoma case and two cutaneous melanoma cases.

V gave up 6 bases and J gave up 4 bases, with 13 bases separating them. CDR3 size: 14 residues. Germline CDR1 reads MNHEY; CDR2 reads SMNVEV (reference sequence). This chain connects TRBV27 to TRBJ1-5; D gene unclear. The input for sequencing was CD4+ or CD8+ T cells sorted from blood, taken in a trial of the OX40 agonist ivuxolimab. The clonotype was recovered from an adult with an advanced solid tumor such as melanoma, head and neck, liver or kidney cancer. CDR3 DNA sequence: TGTGCCAGCAGAGCCACCCGGGGTAATCAGCCCCAGCATTTT. Translation gives CASRATRGNQPQHF.